Each of the 26 T cell receptor beta chains below was sequenced from the same sample in a study of T cell repertoires in cytomegalovirus infection. Their target antigens are unknown. TCRdb called the reads again in MiXCR, with one record for every CDR3 protein. The repertoire holds over 55,000 distinct CDR3 sequences, with around 20% as singletons. Material: CD8+ T cells from cultured PBMCs, obtained from culture after CMV antigen stimulation. The receptors were gathered from a human donor in good health (CMV status not recorded). Some clones in this sample may be carry-over from other donors' samples.

The chain joins TRBV7-2 to TRBJ1-1; D is possibly TRBD1 (6 bases). The CDR3 has 16 amino acids. CDR1 and CDR2 from the germline V gene are SGHTA and FQGNSA. Trimming took off 4 bases at V and 4 bases at J, with 19 bases between the two ends. CDR3 nucleotides: TGTGCCAGCAGCTCCGAAATCAGGGGAAGGGGCACTGAAGCTTTCTTT. It translates to CASSSEIRGRGTEAFF.

This clonotype was observed a handful of times. The V and J genes are TRBV7-2 and TRBJ2-1; tentatively, D is TRBD1 (6 bases). The CDR3 is 16 amino acids. The ends were cut back, 2 bases at V and 6 bases at J, with 17 bases in the middle. Germline-derived CDR1 and CDR2 are SGHTA and FQGNSA. The CDR3 protein is CASSLNRDITGNEQFF. For the CDR3, the DNA is TGTGCCAGCAGCTTAAACCGGGACATAACAGGCAATGAGCAGTTCTTC.

This clonotype was seen a few times. CDR3 region: CASSQDGVTEAFF. CDR3 DNA: TGCGCCAGCAGCCAAGACGGGGTGACTGAAGCTTTCTTT. V and J are TRBV4-1 and TRBJ1-1; no firm D call. From germline, CDR1 is MGHRA and CDR2 YSYEKL. Trimming left V 0 bases short and J 5 bases short, with 7 bases between. The CDR3 length is 13 residues.

In this sample, this clonotype turned up a few times. V usage is TRBV7-9 and J usage is TRBJ1-2, with 11 nucleotides matching TRBD1. The CDR3 is 17 residues long. Germline CDR1 is SEHNR and CDR2 is FQNEAQ (reference sequence). J lost 2 bases, V lost 5 bases, and 10 bases had no gene match. CDR3 bases: TGTGCCAGCAGCGCCCGGACAGGGGGCGCGCACAACTATGGCTACACCTTC. Translated, it gives CASSARTGGAHNYGYTF. The variable domain in full, with the rest retrieved from reference TRBV7-9 and TRBJ1-2, is DTGVSQNPRHKITKRGQNVTFRCDPISEHNRLYWYRQTLGQGPEFLTYFQNEAQLEKSRLLSDRFSAERPKGSFSTLEIQRTEQGDSAMYLCASSARTGGAHNYGYTFGSGTRLTVV.

The table lists this clonotype with a few counts. V gene TRBV7-6 combines with J gene TRBJ2-4; 9 bases agree with TRBD2. Germline V gene data show CDR1 as SGHVS and CDR2 as FNYEAQ. The J segment lost 9 bases and the V segment lost 0 bases, leaving 6 bases of the junction unmatched. This CDR3 spans 15 amino acids. CDR3 protein: CASSLAWQAGGIQYF. The CDR3 coding sequence is TGTGCCAGCAGCTTAGCGTGGCAAGCGGGGGGCATTCAGTACTTC.

This clonotype was found a few times. V usage is TRBV10-3 and J usage is TRBJ2-7, with D hard to call. CDR3 length: 13 residues. The V end was cut by 8 bases, the J end by 0 bases, with 11 bases between. Germline V gene sequence: CDR1 ENHRY, CDR2 SYGVKD. CDR3 nucleotides: TGTGCCATCGATGACGAAAGCTCCTACGAGCAGTACTTC. Translating gives CAIDDESSYEQYF.

The chain recombines TRBV11-2 with TRBJ2-3; TRBD2 matches 12 bases. Trimming took 1 base from V and 4 from J; bases not matched to a gene: 6. Germline V lookup: CDR1 SGHAT, CDR2 FQNNGV. CDR3 length: 17 amino acids. The CDR3 reads CASSLVPSGGGADTQYF. The CDR3 DNA reads TGTGCCAGCAGCTTAGTCCCTAGCGGGGGGGGGGCAGATACGCAGTATTTT.

This clonotype has only one observation. The chain carries TRBV4-2 and TRBJ2-7; D is undetermined. The CDR3 covers 12 residues. Germline V gene data show CDR1 as LGHNA and CDR2 as YNFKEQ. The V gene lost 1 base and the J gene lost 4 bases, with 5 bases spanning the gap. Here the CDR3 DNA reads TGTGCCAGCAGCCAAGGGGAATACGAGCAGTACTTC. It is translated as CASSQGEYEQYF.

This clonotype was detected ten times or more. This chain connects TRBV7-2 to TRBJ1-1; 7 nucleotides agree with TRBD1. The V segment lost 1 base and the J segment 2 bases; nucleotides outside the gene matches: 4. This CDR3 spans 15 amino acids. In germline, CDR1 is SGHTA, CDR2 FQGNSA. The CDR3 here is CASSLEGDSNTEAFF. The CDR3 nucleotides read TGTGCCAGCAGCTTAGAGGGGGACAGCAACACTGAAGCTTTCTTT.

This clonotype occurred many times. This chain connects TRBV6-2 or TRBV6-3 to TRBJ2-1; D may be TRBD1 or TRBD2 (6 bases each). Germline V gives CDR1 MNHEY, CDR2 SVGEGT. Trimming pared 3 bases from V and 3 bases from J, leaving 12 bases between. The length of the CDR3 is 15 residues. This chain's CDR3 is CASSYMGGGYNEQFF. In DNA form, the CDR3 reads TGTGCCAGCAGTTATATGGGGGGCGGCTACAATGAGCAGTTCTTC.

CDR3 nucleotide sequence: TGTGCCAGCAGCTATTCAGGGAGTAGGGAAAACACCATATATTTT. Translated: CASSYSGSRENTIYF. J is TRBJ1-3 and V is TRBV7-9, with D possibly being TRBD1 (5 bases). This CDR3 has 15 residues. CDR1 is SEHNR and CDR2 is FQNEAQ in the germline V gene (reference sequence). The ends were cut back, 4 bases at V and 6 bases at J, with 16 bases in the middle.

The gene calls are TRBV7-2 and TRBJ1-1; no reliable D call. Germline-derived CDR1 and CDR2 are SGHTA and FQGNSA. This CDR3 is built from 13 residues. The V gene lost 1 base and the J gene lost 10 bases, with 13 bases spanning the gap. CDR3 loop: CASSLEPEASAFF. The CDR3 DNA sequence: TGTGCCAGCAGCTTAGAACCAGAAGCGTCAGCTTTCTTT.

Note on this clonotype: One end of the junction varies from germline; a read error may be responsible. The chain employs TRBV5-3 and TRBJ1-2; no reliable D call. TRBV5-3 is annotated as an ORF whose role is uncertain. This CDR3 has 16 residues. CDR3 bases: TGTGCCAGCAGCTTGGCCTTTGTTTCCCCGGCTCATGGCTACACCTTC. As protein: CASSLAFVSPAHGYTF.

The rearrangement joins TRBV7-2 to TRBJ1-2; 8 bases are a match to TRBD1. CDR3 length equals 13 residues. J gave up 8 bases and V 6 bases, and 8 bases lay outside the gene matches. Germline V lookup: CDR1 SGHTA, CDR2 FQGNSA. The CDR3 is CASSRTGRDGYTF. The DNA of the CDR3 is TGTGCCAGCAGTCGGACAGGGCGCGACGGCTACACCTTC.

V and J are TRBV3-1 and TRBJ2-2; D is ambiguous. Germline V gene sequence: CDR1 LGHDT, CDR2 YNNKEL (reference sequence). V was trimmed by 1 base and J by 10 bases, leaving 19 bases between them. This CDR3 is built from 16 residues. The CDR3 is CASSQVATTNIEELFF. As DNA, the CDR3 is TGTGCCAGCAGCCAAGTGGCAACTACCAACATTGAGGAGCTGTTTTTT.

The chain joins TRBV27 to TRBJ2-7; the D is unclear. Looked up from germline, CDR1 is MNHEY and CDR2 is SMNVEV (reference sequence). V lost 10 bases, J lost 3 bases, and 10 bases lay in between. The CDR3 runs to 11 residues. The CDR3 DNA reads TGTGCCACCGCCTCAAACTACGAGCAGTACTTC. As protein: CATASNYEQYF.

This chain connects TRBV7-9 to TRBJ2-4; D is undetermined. The CDR3 is 13 amino acids. Germline V gene sequence: CDR1 SEHNR, CDR2 FQNEAQ (reference sequence). V gave up 5 bases and J gave up 3 bases, with 8 bases separating them. The DNA for the CDR3 is TGTGCCAGCAGCCCCCTGGGCAAAAACATTCAGTACTTC. Translated, it gives CASSPLGKNIQYF.

There are many counts of this clonotype. CDR3 in DNA: TGCAGTGCCCCCAATCCGACAGGGGGATTTTACGAGCAGTACTTC. It yields the protein CSAPNPTGGFYEQYF. V and J are TRBV20-1 and TRBJ2-7; 9 positions agree with TRBD1. From germline, CDR1 is DFQATT and CDR2 SNEGSKA (reference sequence). With 6 bases clipped from V and 4 bases from J, the junction kept 13 bases outside the gene matches. CDR3 length: 15 residues.

This rearrangement joins TRBV2 to TRBJ1-3; 9 bases fit TRBD1. The germline V gene encodes CDR1 SNHLY and CDR2 FYNNEI. With 4 bases clipped from V and 2 bases from J, the junction kept 3 bases outside the gene matches. The CDR3 sequence is 15 residues long. Here the CDR3 DNA reads TGTGCCAGCAGTGTTTGGGACAGGGCTGGAAACACCATATATTTT. Its translation: CASSVWDRAGNTIYF.

This clonotype has more than one count but fewer than ten. The V gene is TRBV4-1, the J gene TRBJ1-3; D uncertain. The length of the CDR3 is 15 residues. Germline CDR1 reads MGHRA; CDR2 reads YSYEKL. Trimming pared 0 bases from V and 3 bases from J, leaving 9 bases between. The CDR3 spells CASSQDKTLGNTIYF. DNA of the CDR3: TGCGCCAGCAGCCAAGACAAAACGCTTGGAAACACCATATATTTT.

This clonotype has a handful of counts. The V gene is TRBV12-3 or TRBV12-4, the J gene TRBJ2-7; TRBD1 is a possible D gene (6 bases). CDR3 size: 13 residues. Deletions cut 5 bases from V and 3 bases from J, with 11 bases between. CDR3 loop: CASSPSQGYEQYF. For the CDR3, the DNA is TGTGCCAGCAGTCCATCACAGGGCTACGAGCAGTACTTC.

This clonotype was counted only a few times. The chain employs TRBV7-2 and TRBJ1-4; D unresolved. Trimming removed 5 bases from V and 8 bases from J, with 27 bases in between. Germline V gene sequence: CDR1 SGHTA, CDR2 FQGNSA. CDR3 length: 18 amino acids. The DNA for the CDR3 is TGTGCCAGCAGCCGAAACCCCATTAGCCTTACCGGGAACGAAAAACTGTTTTTT. Residues: CASSRNPISLTGNEKLFF.

This clonotype was detected a few times. This chain uses TRBV4-2 with TRBJ2-7, with TRBD2 matching over 8 bases. Germline V gene data show CDR1 as LGHNA and CDR2 as YNFKEQ. The CDR3 has 13 residues. V dropped 4 bases and J dropped 3; count of bases not matched to a gene: 2. The CDR3 DNA is TGTGCCAGCAGCCCCGGGAGGGGCTACGAGCAGTACTTC. Amino acid sequence: CASSPGRGYEQYF.

The V and J genes are TRBV7-6 and TRBJ2-1, with 8 bases identical to TRBD1. Germline CDR1 SGHVS, CDR2 FNYEAQ. This CDR3 comprises 16 residues. V dropped 5 bases and J dropped 0; count of bases not matched to a gene: 6. The CDR3 is CASSPGQAASYNEQFF. In DNA, the CDR3 is TGTGCCAGCAGCCCGGGACAGGCTGCCTCCTACAATGAGCAGTTCTTC. Together with reference TRBV7-6 and TRBJ2-1, the CDR3 gives the full variable domain: GAGVSQSPRYKVTKRGQDVALRCDPISGHVSLYWYRQALGQGPEFLTYFNYEAQQDKSGLPNDRFSAERPEGSISTLTIQRTEQRDSAMYRCASSPGQAASYNEQFFGPGTRLTVL.

This clonotype has ten or more counts. The V and J genes are TRBV7-2 and TRBJ2-3, with a possible D match to TRBD2 (7 bases). From germline, CDR1 is SGHTA and CDR2 FQGNSA. CDR3 length: 17 amino acids. V lost 3 bases, J lost 3 bases, and 19 bases lay in between. The CDR3 loop reads CASSLALGGAGTDTQYF. CDR3 DNA: TGTGCCAGCAGCTTGGCCCTGGGGGGGGCTGGGACAGATACGCAGTATTTT.

The sample holds a few counts of this clonotype. The rearrangement joins TRBV7-2 to TRBJ2-7, with D perhaps being TRBD1 or TRBD2 (5 bases each). The CDR3 totals 14 residues. Trimming shortened V by 1 base and J by 3 bases, and 10 bases separated the two germline ends. Germline V gene data show CDR1 as SGHTA and CDR2 as FQGNSA. The CDR3 DNA follows: TGTGCCAGCAGCTTAGATCCAGGGAGCTACGAGCAGTACTTC. It translates to CASSLDPGSYEQYF.